This T cell receptor beta chain was recorded in a study of T cell changes during pregnancy in multiple sclerosis. Generated by immunoSEQ multiplex PCR, the TCRdb table keeps only in-frame clones and is missing some. The data hold about 40,000 clones, with roughly 94% observed a single time. From germline, CDR1 is SGDLS and CDR2 YYNGEE. V was pared by 3 bases and J by 5 bases, with 5 bases of the junction left unmatched. The CDR3 is 16 residues long. The chain recombines TRBV9 with TRBJ2-3; 14 positions match TRBD2. This receptor was obtained from a female donor with multiple sclerosis, enrolled in a pregnancy study. The sample here was peripheral blood, taken in the third trimester of pregnancy. The CDR3 region is CASSERLAGGQDTQYF. CDR3 bases: TGTGCCAGCAGCGAGAGACTAGCGGGGGGGCAAGATACGCAGTATTTT.